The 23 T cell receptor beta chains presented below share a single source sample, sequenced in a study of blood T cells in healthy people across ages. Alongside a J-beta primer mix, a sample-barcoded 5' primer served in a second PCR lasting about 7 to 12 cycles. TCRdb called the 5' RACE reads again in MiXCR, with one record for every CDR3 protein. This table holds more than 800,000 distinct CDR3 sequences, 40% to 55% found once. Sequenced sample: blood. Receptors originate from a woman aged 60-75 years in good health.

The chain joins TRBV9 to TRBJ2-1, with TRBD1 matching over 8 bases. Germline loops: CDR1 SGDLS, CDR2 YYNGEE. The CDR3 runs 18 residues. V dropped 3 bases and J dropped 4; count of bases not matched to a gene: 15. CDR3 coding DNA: TGTGCCAGCAGCGCAGGGGGCGGAGGGGCAGAGGGATACAATGAGCAGTTCTTC. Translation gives CASSAGGGGAEGYNEQFF.

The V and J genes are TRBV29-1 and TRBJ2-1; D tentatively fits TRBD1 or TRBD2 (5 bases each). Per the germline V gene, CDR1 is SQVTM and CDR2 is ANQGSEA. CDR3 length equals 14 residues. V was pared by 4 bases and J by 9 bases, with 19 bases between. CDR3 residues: CSVAGPTISGEQFF. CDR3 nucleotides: TGCAGCGTTGCGGGGCCCACAATATCGGGTGAGCAGTTCTTC.

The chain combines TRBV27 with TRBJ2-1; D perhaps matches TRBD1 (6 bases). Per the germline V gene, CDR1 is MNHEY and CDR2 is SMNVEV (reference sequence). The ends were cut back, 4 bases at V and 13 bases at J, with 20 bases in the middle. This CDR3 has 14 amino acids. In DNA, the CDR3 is TGTGCCAGCAGTTCCAGCCAAACAGGGTTGGAACAGTTCTTC. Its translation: CASSSSQTGLEQFF.

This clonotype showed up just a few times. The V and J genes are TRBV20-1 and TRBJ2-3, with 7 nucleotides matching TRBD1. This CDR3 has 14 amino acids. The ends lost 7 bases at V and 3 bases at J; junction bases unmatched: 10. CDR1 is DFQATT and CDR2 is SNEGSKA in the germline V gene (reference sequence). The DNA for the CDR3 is TGCAGTGTTAACCCGGGACAGACTACAGATACGCAGTATTTT. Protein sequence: CSVNPGQTTDTQYF.

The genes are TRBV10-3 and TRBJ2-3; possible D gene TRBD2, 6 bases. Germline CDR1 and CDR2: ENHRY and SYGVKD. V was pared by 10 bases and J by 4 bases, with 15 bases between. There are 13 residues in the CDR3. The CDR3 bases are TGTGCCACGACTAGAAGCCCCGCAGATACGCAGTATTTT. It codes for CATTRSPADTQYF.

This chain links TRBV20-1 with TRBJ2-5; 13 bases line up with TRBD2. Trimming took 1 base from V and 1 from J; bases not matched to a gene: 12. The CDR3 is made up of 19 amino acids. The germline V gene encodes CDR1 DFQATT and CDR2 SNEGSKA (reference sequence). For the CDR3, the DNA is TGCAGTGCTAGAGTCCGGACTAGCGGGAGTCTTGCGCGCCAAGAGACCCAGTACTTC. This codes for CSARVRTSGSLARQETQYF.

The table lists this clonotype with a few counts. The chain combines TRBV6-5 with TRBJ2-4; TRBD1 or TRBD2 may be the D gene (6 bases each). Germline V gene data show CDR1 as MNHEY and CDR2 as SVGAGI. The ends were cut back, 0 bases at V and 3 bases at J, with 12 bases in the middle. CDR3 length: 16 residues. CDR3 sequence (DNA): TGTGCCAGCAGTTACTCGAATGGGGGGCACAAAAACATTCAGTACTTC. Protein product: CASSYSNGGHKNIQYF.

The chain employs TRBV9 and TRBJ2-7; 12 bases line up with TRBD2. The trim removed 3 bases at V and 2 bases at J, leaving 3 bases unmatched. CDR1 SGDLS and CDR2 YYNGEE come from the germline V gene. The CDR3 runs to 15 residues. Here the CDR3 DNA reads TGTGCCAGCAGCGCCACTAGCGGGAGGACCTACGAGCAGTACTTC. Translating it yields CASSATSGRTYEQYF.

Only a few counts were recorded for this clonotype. CDR3 residues: CASSLALARGGEQFF. For the CDR3, the DNA is TGTGCCAGCAGCTTAGCCCTAGCCCGTGGTGGTGAGCAGTTCTTC. This sequence joins TRBV7-6 and TRBJ2-1; TRBD2 might be the D (5 bases). The germline gives CDR1 SGHVS, CDR2 FNYEAQ. V was clipped by 0 bases and J by 9 bases, with 15 bases between them. The CDR3 is 15 amino acids.

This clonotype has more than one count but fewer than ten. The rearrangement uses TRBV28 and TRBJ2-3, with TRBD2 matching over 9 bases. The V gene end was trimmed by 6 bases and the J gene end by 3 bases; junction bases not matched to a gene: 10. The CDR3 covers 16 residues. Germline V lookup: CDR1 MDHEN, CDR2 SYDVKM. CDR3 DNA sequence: TGTGCCAGCAGCAGAAATAGCGGGAGTGAAACAGATACGCAGTATTTT. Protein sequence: CASSRNSGSETDTQYF.

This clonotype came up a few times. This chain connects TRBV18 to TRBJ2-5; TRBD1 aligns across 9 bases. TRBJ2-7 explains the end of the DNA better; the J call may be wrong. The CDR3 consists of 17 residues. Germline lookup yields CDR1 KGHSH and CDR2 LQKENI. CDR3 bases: TGTGCCAGCTCACCACTATCTCGTCTACAGGGGGCTGACGAGCAGTACTTC. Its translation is CASSPLSRLQGADEQYF.

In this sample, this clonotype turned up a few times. CDR3: CSADVAGGSFYEQYF. The CDR3 coding sequence is TGCAGTGCCGATGTAGCGGGAGGAAGCTTTTACGAGCAGTACTTC. The V gene is TRBV20-1, the J gene TRBJ2-7; 10 bases line up with TRBD2. The V gene end was trimmed by 6 bases and the J gene end by 4 bases; junction bases not matched to a gene: 12. Germline CDR1 reads DFQATT; CDR2 reads SNEGSKA (reference sequence). The CDR3 runs to 15 residues.

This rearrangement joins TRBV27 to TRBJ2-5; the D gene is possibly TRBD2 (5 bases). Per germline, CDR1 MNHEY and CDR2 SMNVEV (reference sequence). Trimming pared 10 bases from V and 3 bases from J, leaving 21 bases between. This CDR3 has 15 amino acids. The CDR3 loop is CATSPGRNGKETQYF. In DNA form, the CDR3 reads TGTGCCACCTCGCCTGGGCGTAACGGGAAAGAGACCCAGTACTTC.

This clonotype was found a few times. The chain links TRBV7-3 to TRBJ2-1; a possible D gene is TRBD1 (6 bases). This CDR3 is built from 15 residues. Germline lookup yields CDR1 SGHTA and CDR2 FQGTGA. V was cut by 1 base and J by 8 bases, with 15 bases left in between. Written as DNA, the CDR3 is TGTGCCAGCAGCTTAAGCCCAAACAGGGTGGATGAGCAGTTCTTC. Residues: CASSLSPNRVDEQFF.

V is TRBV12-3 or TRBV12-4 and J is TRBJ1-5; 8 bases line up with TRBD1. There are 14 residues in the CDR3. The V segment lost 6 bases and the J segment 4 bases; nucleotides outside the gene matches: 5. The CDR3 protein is CASRSGQGNQPQHF. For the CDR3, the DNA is TGTGCCAGCAGGTCCGGACAGGGAAATCAGCCCCAGCATTTT.

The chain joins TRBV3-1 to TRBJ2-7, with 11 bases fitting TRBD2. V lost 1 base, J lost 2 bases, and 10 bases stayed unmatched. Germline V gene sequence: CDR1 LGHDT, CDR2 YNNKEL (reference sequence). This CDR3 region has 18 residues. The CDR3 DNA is TGTGCCAGCAGCCAAGGAAGTCCGGATAGCGGGAGGGCCTACGAGCAGTACTTC. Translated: CASSQGSPDSGRAYEQYF.

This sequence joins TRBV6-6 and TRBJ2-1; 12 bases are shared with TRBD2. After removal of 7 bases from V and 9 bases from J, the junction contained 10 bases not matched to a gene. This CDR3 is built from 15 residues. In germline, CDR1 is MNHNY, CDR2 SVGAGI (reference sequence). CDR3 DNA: TGTGCCAGCACCTCTAGACTAGCGGGAGATGGTGAGCAGTTCTTC. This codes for CASTSRLAGDGEQFF.

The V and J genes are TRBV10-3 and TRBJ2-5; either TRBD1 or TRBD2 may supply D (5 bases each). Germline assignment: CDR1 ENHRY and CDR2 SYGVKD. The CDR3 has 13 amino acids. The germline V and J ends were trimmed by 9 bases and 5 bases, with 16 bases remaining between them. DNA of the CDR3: TGTGCCATTACCCCTGGGGGTAAGGAGACCCAGTACTTC. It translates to CAITPGGKETQYF.

The CDR3 reads CASSHTTGAGSGYTF. In DNA, the CDR3 is TGTGCCAGCAGTCATACAACAGGGGCCGGATCGGGCTACACCTTC. The rearrangement uses TRBV6-5 and TRBJ1-2; 7 bases align to TRBD1. J was trimmed by 8 bases and V by 5 bases; bases with no gene match: 14. This CDR3 contains 15 residues. Per the germline V gene, CDR1 is MNHEY and CDR2 is SVGAGI.

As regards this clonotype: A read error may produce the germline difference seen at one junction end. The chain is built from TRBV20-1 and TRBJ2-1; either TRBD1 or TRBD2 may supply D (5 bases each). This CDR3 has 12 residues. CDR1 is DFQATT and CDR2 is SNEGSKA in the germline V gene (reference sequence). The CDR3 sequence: CSATGTYNERFF. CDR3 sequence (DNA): TGCAGTGCAACCGGGACGTACAATGAGCGGTTCTTC.

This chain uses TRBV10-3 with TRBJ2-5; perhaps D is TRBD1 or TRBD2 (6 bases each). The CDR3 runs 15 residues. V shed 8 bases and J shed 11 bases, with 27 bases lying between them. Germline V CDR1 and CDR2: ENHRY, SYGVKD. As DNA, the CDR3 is TGTGCCATCGGGGGGCGGGACCTCCTCGGAGGAGAGCAGTACTTC. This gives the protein CAIGGRDLLGGEQYF.

The CDR3 nucleotides read TGTGCCAGCAGTGAGGAGTGGCCCCAGGGCTATGGCTACACCTTC. Translating it yields CASSEEWPQGYGYTF. The chain carries TRBV2 and TRBJ1-2; a weak D match, TRBD1 (5 bases). Germline V CDR1 and CDR2: SNHLY, FYNNEI. The CDR3 runs to 15 residues. V lost 3 bases to trimming and J lost 4 bases, with 15 bases between them.

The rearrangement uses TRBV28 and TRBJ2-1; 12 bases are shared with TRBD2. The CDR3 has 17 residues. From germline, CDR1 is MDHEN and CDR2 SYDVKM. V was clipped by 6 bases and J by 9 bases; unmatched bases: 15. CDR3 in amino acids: CASSPGALAGGVTEQFF. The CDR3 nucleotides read TGTGCCAGCAGCCCCGGGGCACTAGCGGGAGGAGTTACTGAGCAGTTCTTC.